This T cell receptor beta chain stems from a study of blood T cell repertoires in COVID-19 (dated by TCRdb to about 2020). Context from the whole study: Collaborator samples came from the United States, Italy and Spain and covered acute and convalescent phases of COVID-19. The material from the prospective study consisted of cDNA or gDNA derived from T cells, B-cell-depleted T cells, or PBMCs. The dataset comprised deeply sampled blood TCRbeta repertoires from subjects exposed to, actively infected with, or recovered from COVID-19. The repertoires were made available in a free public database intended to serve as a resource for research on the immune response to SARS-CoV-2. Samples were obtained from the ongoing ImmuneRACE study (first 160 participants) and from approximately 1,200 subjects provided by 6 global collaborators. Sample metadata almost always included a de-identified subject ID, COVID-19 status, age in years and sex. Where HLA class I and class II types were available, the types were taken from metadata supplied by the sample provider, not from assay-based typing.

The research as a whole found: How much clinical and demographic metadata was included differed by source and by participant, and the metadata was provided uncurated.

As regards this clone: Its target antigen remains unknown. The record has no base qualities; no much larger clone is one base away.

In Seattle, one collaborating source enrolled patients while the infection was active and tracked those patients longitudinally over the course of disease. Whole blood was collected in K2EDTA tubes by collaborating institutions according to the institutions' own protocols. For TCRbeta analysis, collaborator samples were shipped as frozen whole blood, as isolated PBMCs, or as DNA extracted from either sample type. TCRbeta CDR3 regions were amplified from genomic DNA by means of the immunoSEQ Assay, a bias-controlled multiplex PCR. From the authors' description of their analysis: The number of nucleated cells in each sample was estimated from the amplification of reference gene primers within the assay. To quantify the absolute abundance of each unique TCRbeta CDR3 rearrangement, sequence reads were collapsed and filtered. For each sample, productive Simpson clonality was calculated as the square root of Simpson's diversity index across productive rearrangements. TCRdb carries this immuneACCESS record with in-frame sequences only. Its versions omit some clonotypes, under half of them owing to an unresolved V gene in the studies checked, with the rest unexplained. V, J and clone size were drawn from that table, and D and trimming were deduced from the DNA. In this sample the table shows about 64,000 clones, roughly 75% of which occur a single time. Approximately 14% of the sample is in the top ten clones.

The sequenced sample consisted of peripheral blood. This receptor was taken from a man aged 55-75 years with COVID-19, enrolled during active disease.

The CDR3 in this case is CASSVVGRGLETQYF. Read as DNA, the sequence is TGTGCCAGCAGCGTCGTAGGCAGGGGGCTTGAGACCCAGTACTTC. The sequence joins TRBV9 to TRBJ2-5; TRBD1 agrees with 8 junctional bases. Trimming removed 2 bases from V and 5 bases from J; the gene matches leave 8 bases unexplained. The CDR3 covers 15 residues, taking in both the cysteine and the phenylalanine. CDR3 DNA only is kept here, 45 bases in frame from base 1. CDR1 and CDR2 were assigned from the germline V gene as SGDLS and YYNGEE.